These T cell receptor beta chains were read from a single sample in a study of T cells in Graves' hyperthyroidism and ophthalmopathy. TCRdb re-called the multiplex PCR reads through MiXCR, storing one row per CDR3 protein. This sample carries 700,000 or so distinct CDR3 sequences, 16% of them seen once, and the ten largest clones take over 7.5%. Material: blood. The receptors come from a man aged 18 to 30 with Graves' hyperthyroidism. Each CDR3 is given without its conserved first and last residue. Each record gives: J gene, V gene, clone size, D gene, CDR3 protein. The D gene is left open where the match is weak. Some rows have no size entry. The others give once, few or many, or a class for an expanded clone.

J gene: TRBJ2-3; V gene: TRBV7-9; clone size: many; D gene: NA; CDR3 protein: ASRDGMAGVTDTQY
J gene: TRBJ2-1; V gene: TRBV7-2; clone size: few; D gene: TRBD1; CDR3 protein: ASTPDRGEQF
J gene: TRBJ2-5; V gene: TRBV7-9; clone size: few; D gene: NA; CDR3 protein: ASSLEADWETQY
J gene: TRBJ2-5; V gene: TRBV19; clone size: few; D gene: NA; CDR3 protein: AGSSTVPHETQY
J gene: TRBJ1-1; V gene: TRBV12-3/TRBV12-4; clone size: many; D gene: TRBD1; CDR3 protein: ATHRGRGSRNTEAF
J gene: TRBJ2-1; V gene: TRBV30; clone size: many; D gene: NA; CDR3 protein: AWGPLSIYEQF
J gene: TRBJ2-7; V gene: TRBV2; clone size: many; D gene: TRBD2; CDR3 protein: ASIERGLAGRNSYEQY
J gene: TRBJ2-7; V gene: TRBV30; clone size: NA; D gene: NA; CDR3 protein: AWSENGEQY
J gene: TRBJ2-1; V gene: TRBV30; clone size: many; D gene: NA; CDR3 protein: AWSAGNYNEQF
J gene: TRBJ1-1; V gene: TRBV6-1; clone size: many; D gene: TRBD1; CDR3 protein: ASSVRGDTEAF
J gene: TRBJ1-5; V gene: TRBV28; clone size: NA; D gene: NA; CDR3 protein: ASRTGGRDQPQH
J gene: TRBJ2-1; V gene: TRBV15; clone size: many; D gene: NA; CDR3 protein: ATSRVQGSFGNEQF
J gene: TRBJ2-7; V gene: TRBV30; clone size: NA; D gene: NA; CDR3 protein: AWGRGNEQY
J gene: TRBJ2-2; V gene: TRBV7-9; clone size: NA; D gene: TRBD1; CDR3 protein: ASSQLDRVNTGELF
J gene: TRBJ2-7; V gene: TRBV10-3; clone size: few; D gene: NA; CDR3 protein: AISESILADEQY
J gene: TRBJ2-3; V gene: TRBV27; clone size: many; D gene: TRBD2; CDR3 protein: ASRAGGPVRDTQY
J gene: TRBJ1-1; V gene: TRBV20-1; clone size: NA; D gene: NA; CDR3 protein: SARKDLNTEAF
J gene: TRBJ2-1; V gene: TRBV7-2; clone size: few; D gene: NA; CDR3 protein: ASSQSGNEQF
J gene: TRBJ2-1; V gene: TRBV7-3; clone size: NA; D gene: NA; CDR3 protein: AGSLRDAGRNEQF
J gene: TRBJ2-7; V gene: TRBV6-5; clone size: many; D gene: TRBD2; CDR3 protein: ASSYSPAGGPYEQY
J gene: TRBJ2-1; V gene: TRBV19; clone size: NA; D gene: TRBD1; CDR3 protein: ASSDSGGNYNEQF
J gene: TRBJ2-3; V gene: TRBV29-1; clone size: NA; D gene: TRBD2; CDR3 protein: SVEDPTSGWGTDTQY
J gene: TRBJ2-7; V gene: TRBV12-3/TRBV12-4; clone size: many; D gene: TRBD2; CDR3 protein: ASTLAGLAGGPYYEQY
J gene: TRBJ2-7; V gene: TRBV15; clone size: few; D gene: TRBD1; CDR3 protein: ATSRSGTGREQY
J gene: TRBJ2-7; V gene: TRBV28; clone size: few; D gene: TRBD1; CDR3 protein: ASSFPRQGGFYEQY